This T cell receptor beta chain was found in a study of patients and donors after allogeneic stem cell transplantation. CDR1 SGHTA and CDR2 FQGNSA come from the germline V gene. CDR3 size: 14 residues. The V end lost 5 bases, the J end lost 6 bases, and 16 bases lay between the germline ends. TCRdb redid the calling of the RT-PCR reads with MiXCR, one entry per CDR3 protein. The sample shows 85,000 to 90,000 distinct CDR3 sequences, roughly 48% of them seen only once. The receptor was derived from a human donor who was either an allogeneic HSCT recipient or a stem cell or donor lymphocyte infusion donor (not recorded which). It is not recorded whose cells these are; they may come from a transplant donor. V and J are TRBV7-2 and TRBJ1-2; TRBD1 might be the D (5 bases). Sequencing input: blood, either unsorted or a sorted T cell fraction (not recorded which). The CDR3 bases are TGTGCCAGCAGCCTCTGGGGCGGTGGAGATGGCTACACCTTC. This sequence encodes CASSLWGGGDGYTF.